The 21 T cell receptor beta chains below all came from one sample that was sequenced in a study of shared clonotypes between healthy human individuals. The data were produced by immunoSEQ multiplex PCR, yet TCRdb's version contains in-frame clones alone and is incomplete. The sample carries some 2,500,000 clones, 93% recorded once. The sequenced sample was naive CD4+ T cells from PBMCs. The subset was: CD45RA+ positively selected. These receptors were taken from a man younger than 35 in good health. Some clones in this sample may be carry-over from other donors' samples.

The chain carries TRBV9 and TRBJ2-2, with 16 bases aligning to TRBD2. Per the germline V gene, CDR1 is SGDLS and CDR2 is YYNGEE. The CDR3 has 18 amino acids. Losses at the gene ends were 3 bases for V and 4 bases for J; bases not matched to a gene: 6. The CDR3, as DNA: TGTGCCAGCAGCGCGGGACTAGCGGGAGGGCCGGGCACCGGGGAGCTGTTTTTT. It specifies CASSAGLAGGPGTGELFF.

The V call is TRBV20-1, the J call TRBJ2-1; a possible D gene is TRBD2 (5 bases). V was trimmed by 7 bases and J by 13 bases, leaving 17 bases between them. CDR3 length equals 11 residues. Germline V CDR1 and CDR2: DFQATT, SNEGSKA (reference sequence). CDR3: CSVRSWEPQFF. Here the CDR3 DNA reads TGCAGTGTTCGAAGCTGGGAGCCTCAGTTCTTC.

This chain links TRBV7-3 with TRBJ1-1; TRBD1 matches 7 bases. V shed 5 bases, J shed 1 base, and the junction held 7 bases outside the gene matches. The length of the CDR3 is 15 residues. Germline V gene sequence: CDR1 SGHTA, CDR2 FQGTGA. CDR3 loop: CASSRSGQPNTEAFF. For the CDR3, the DNA is TGTGCCAGCAGCCGTTCGGGACAGCCGAACACTGAAGCTTTCTTT.

This clone came up once. For the CDR3, the DNA is TGTGCCAGCAGCTTGCAAGGGGGGCCAGATACGCAGTATTTT. Translated: CASSLQGGPDTQYF. V and J are TRBV5-6 and TRBJ2-3, with D perhaps being TRBD1 or TRBD2 (6 bases each). Germline V lookup: CDR1 SGHDT, CDR2 YYEEEE. This CDR3 is 14 amino acids long. V lost 1 base to trimming and J lost 4 bases, with 10 bases between them.

The rearrangement uses TRBV9 and TRBJ2-3; D is ambiguous. Trimming stripped 1 base from V and 0 bases from J, with 24 bases between. The CDR3 has 20 residues. Germline loops: CDR1 SGDLS, CDR2 YYNGEE. CDR3 amino acids: CASSVNRDQRLRVSTDTQYF. The DNA of the CDR3 is TGTGCCAGCAGCGTAAACAGAGACCAAAGACTTCGGGTTAGCACAGATACGCAGTATTTT.

The chain combines TRBV11-2 with TRBJ2-3; 9 positions match TRBD2. The germline CDR1 and CDR2 sequences are SGHAT and FQNNGV. The junction had 10 bases not matched to a gene; V was cut back by 5 bases and J by 4 bases. The CDR3 is made up of 16 amino acids. Here the CDR3 reads CASSGGLAPWADTQYF. CDR3 sequence (DNA): TGTGCCAGCAGCGGGGGACTAGCCCCTTGGGCAGATACGCAGTATTTT.

V gene TRBV29-1 combines with J gene TRBJ2-1; D ambiguous. This CDR3 region has 12 residues. The germline gives CDR1 SQVTM, CDR2 ANQGSEA. Trimming stripped 2 bases from V and 8 bases from J, with 10 bases between. The CDR3 protein is CSVERSSHEQFF. As DNA, the CDR3 is TGCAGCGTTGAACGGAGTAGCCATGAGCAGTTCTTC.

The rearrangement links TRBV5-4 to TRBJ1-4; 9 bases fit TRBD1. J was trimmed by 7 bases and V by 3 bases; bases with no gene match: 4. The CDR3 has 14 residues. Germline V gene sequence: CDR1 SGHNT, CDR2 YYREEE (reference sequence). The CDR3 DNA reads TGTGCCAGCAGCTCGGGACAGGGAAGTGAAAAACTGTTTTTT. Translated, it gives CASSSGQGSEKLFF.

In this sample, this clone turned up once. The J gene is TRBJ2-6, the V gene TRBV19, with 13 bases matching TRBD2. The length of the CDR3 is 19 residues. Germline loops: CDR1 LNHDA, CDR2 SQIVND (reference sequence). V shed 5 bases, J shed 0 bases, and the junction held 7 bases outside the gene matches. DNA for the CDR3: TGTGCCAGTAGTGCCGCCGGGACTAGCGGGACCTCTGGGGCCAACGTCCTGACTTTC. This sequence encodes CASSAAGTSGTSGANVLTF.

CDR3: CASREQGETEAFF. The CDR3 DNA is TGTGCCAGCAGAGAACAGGGGGAAACTGAAGCTTTCTTT. This chain uses TRBV2 with TRBJ1-1; 8 bases match TRBD1. V dropped 6 bases and J dropped 5; count of bases not matched to a gene: 5. The germline V gene encodes CDR1 SNHLY and CDR2 FYNNEI. The CDR3 contains 13 residues.

The chain has TRBV11-2 and TRBJ2-1, with 8 bases fitting TRBD2. Trimming cost V 3 bases and J 6 bases; bases outside gene matches: 7. Germline CDR1 is SGHAT and CDR2 is FQNNGV. The CDR3 loop spans 15 amino acids. This chain's CDR3 is CASSFGAGGVNEQFF. CDR3 nucleotides: TGTGCCAGCAGCTTTGGGGCGGGAGGTGTCAATGAGCAGTTCTTC.

The chain couples TRBV28 to TRBJ2-7; D is tentatively TRBD1 or TRBD2 (5 bases each). The CDR3 length is 16 residues. The germline gives CDR1 MDHEN, CDR2 SYDVKM. V lost 5 bases and J lost 1, with 18 bases in between. The CDR3 loop is CASSRGLWRGSYEQYF. CDR3 nucleotides: TGTGCCAGCAGTAGGGGATTGTGGCGCGGGTCCTACGAGCAGTACTTC.

This chain joins TRBV7-2 and TRBJ1-2; D remains unclear. V shed 1 base and J shed 7 bases, with 16 bases lying between them. CDR3 length: 15 residues. Germline V gene lookup returns CDR1 SGHTA and CDR2 FQGNSA. The DNA for the CDR3 is TGTGCCAGCAGCTTAGAAGCGCCCTTCCGAGCTGGCTACACCTTC. Its translation is CASSLEAPFRAGYTF.

The J gene is TRBJ2-1, the V gene TRBV7-9; 13 bases map to TRBD2. Per germline, CDR1 SEHNR and CDR2 FQNEAQ (reference sequence). This CDR3 is built from 16 residues. With V trimmed by 4 bases and J by 7 bases, 7 bases remained unmatched. The DNA for the CDR3 is TGTGCCAGCAGCTCCCGGACTAGCGGGAGAACGAATGAGCAGTTCTTC. Its protein product is CASSSRTSGRTNEQFF.

The chain recombines TRBV5-4 with TRBJ1-2; 7 nucleotides line up with TRBD1. The CDR3 loop spans 13 amino acids. Germline CDR1 SGHNT, CDR2 YYREEE (reference sequence). V shed 5 bases and J 8 bases; nucleotides not matched to a gene: 9. Written as DNA, the CDR3 is TGTGCCAGCAGGGGTACAGGGGTGCAAGGCTACACCTTC. It yields the protein CASRGTGVQGYTF.

The chain uses TRBV5-8 and TRBJ1-4; D remains ambiguous. Per germline, CDR1 SGHTS and CDR2 YDEGEE. This CDR3 contains 15 residues. Trimming took off 4 bases at V and 3 bases at J, with 13 bases between the two ends. The CDR3, as DNA: TGTGCCAGCAGCCAATACACAAGATCTAATGAAAAACTGTTTTTT. Translated: CASSQYTRSNEKLFF.

This chain links TRBV6-5 with TRBJ2-5; either TRBD1 or TRBD2 may fit D (7 bases each). The CDR3 sequence is 14 residues long. Between the trimmed V and J ends, which lost 6 bases and 3 bases, there was a span of 14 bases. Germline V CDR1 and CDR2: MNHEY, SVGAGI. CDR3 residues: CASSVQGREETQYF. The CDR3 DNA follows: TGTGCCAGCAGCGTACAGGGGAGGGAAGAGACCCAGTACTTC.

J is TRBJ1-1 and V is TRBV27; a weak D match, TRBD1 (5 bases). This CDR3 has 14 amino acids. Trimming removed 6 bases at V and 0 bases at J, with 11 bases between. In germline, CDR1 is MNHEY, CDR2 SMNVEV (reference sequence). CDR3 in DNA: TGTGCCAGCAGCCAATGGGGGGTGAACACTGAAGCTTTCTTT. It specifies CASSQWGVNTEAFF.

With respect to this clone: Other DNA sequences in this specimen translate into the identical CDR3. This sequence joins TRBV11-3 and TRBJ2-1; TRBD1 matches 9 bases. Trimming took 5 bases from V and 2 from J; bases not matched to a gene: 4. CDR3 length: 15 residues. CDR1 is SGHNT, CDR2 YENEEA, per germline. The CDR3 bases are TGTGCCAGCAGCCCAGGACAGGGGACCTACAATGAGCAGTTCTTC. It yields the protein CASSPGQGTYNEQFF.

In nucleotides, the CDR3 is TGTGCCAGCAGCCCCCAGGGTGAGGAAGCTTTCTTT. Translating gives CASSPQGEEAFF. This sequence joins TRBV11-2 and TRBJ1-1; weak D call: TRBD1 (5 bases). V was cut by 5 bases and J by 8 bases, with 12 bases left in between. This CDR3 region has 12 residues. Looked up from germline, CDR1 is SGHAT and CDR2 is FQNNGV.

The chain links TRBV5-1 to TRBJ2-3; 7 bases are a match to TRBD2. Unmatched junction bases numbered 7, after V lost 0 bases and J lost 6 bases. CDR1 is SGHRS, CDR2 YFSETQ, per germline. This CDR3 contains 15 residues. This CDR3 reads CASSLDTSAGDTQYF. CDR3 sequence (DNA): TGCGCCAGCAGCTTGGACACTAGCGCGGGGGATACGCAGTATTTT.